These 12 T cell receptor beta chains were sequenced from one sample in a study of T cell responses to AZD1222 COVID-19 vaccine. The data were produced by immunoSEQ multiplex PCR, yet TCRdb's version contains in-frame clones alone and is incomplete. This table holds 120,000 or so clones, approximately 87% found once. The source was peripheral blood, collected on day 0 of AZD1222 vaccination. These receptors were obtained from an adult in good health.

The CDR3 region is CATSGTSGNNEQFF. The DNA for the CDR3 is TGTGCCACCAGTGGGACTAGCGGCAACAATGAGCAGTTCTTC. The gene calls are TRBV24-1 and TRBJ2-1; 10 nucleotides agree with TRBD2. The CDR3 totals 14 residues. V shed 5 bases, J shed 5 bases, and the junction held 2 bases outside the gene matches. Germline lookup yields CDR1 KGHDR and CDR2 SFDVKD.

The rearrangement links TRBV4-1 to TRBJ2-7; D gene ambiguous. The germline gives CDR1 MGHRA, CDR2 YSYEKL. The CDR3 runs to 16 residues. Trimming removed 0 bases at V and 0 bases at J, with 12 bases between. CDR3 residues: CASSQDPLVGSYEQYF. The CDR3 DNA follows: TGCGCCAGCAGCCAAGATCCACTCGTAGGCTCCTACGAGCAGTACTTC.

This clone showed up just a few times. The chain couples TRBV5-6 to TRBJ1-2; a weak D match, TRBD1 (6 bases). The CDR3 runs to 12 residues. The V gene lost 1 base and the J gene lost 6 bases, with 7 bases spanning the gap. Germline-derived CDR1 and CDR2 are SGHDT and YYEEEE. CDR3 residues: CASSLSGDGYTF. The DNA of the CDR3 is TGTGCCAGCAGCTTGTCAGGGGATGGCTACACCTTC. The complete variable domain, with remaining parts taken from reference TRBV5-6 and TRBJ1-2, reads DAGVTQSPTHLIKTRGQQVTLRCSPKSGHDTVSWYQQALGQGPQFIFQYYEEEERQRGNFPDRFSGHQFPNYSSELNVNALLLGDSALYLCASSLSGDGYTFGSGTRLTVV.

This chain links TRBV6-1 with TRBJ2-5; 8 nucleotides align to TRBD1. The CDR3 extends over 15 amino acids. The V gene's germline CDR1 is MNHNS and CDR2 SASEGT. With V trimmed by 1 base and J by 1 base, 2 bases remained unmatched. Written as DNA, the CDR3 is TGTGCCAGCAGTGAAGTCAGGGGGCTCCAAGAGACCCAGTACTTC. Protein: CASSEVRGLQETQYF.

This clone was detected once. J is TRBJ2-3 and V is TRBV9; TRBD2 aligns across 9 bases. The J segment lost 6 bases and the V segment lost 5 bases, leaving 13 bases of the junction unmatched. CDR3 length: 16 amino acids. The germline V gene has CDR1 SGDLS and CDR2 YYNGEE. Here the CDR3 DNA reads TGTGCCAGCAGTGCCCCCGGGACCCTAGCGGGGGATACGCAGTATTTT. Its protein product is CASSAPGTLAGDTQYF. The variable domain in full, completed from reference TRBV9 and TRBJ2-3, reads DSGVTQTPKHLITATGQRVTLRCSPRSGDLSVYWYQQSLDQGLQFLIQYYNGEERAKGNILERFSAQQFPDLHSELNLSSLELGDSALYFCASSAPGTLAGDTQYFGPGTRLTVL.

The chain recombines TRBV18 with TRBJ1-2; 8 bases map to TRBD1. CDR3 length: 14 residues. Germline CDR1 is KGHSH and CDR2 is LQKENI. J lost 7 bases, V lost 3 bases, and 7 bases had no gene match. CDR3 in amino acids: CASSPLDRDVGYTF. DNA for the CDR3: TGTGCCAGCTCACCGCTGGACAGGGACGTTGGCTACACCTTC.

The chain is built from TRBV3-1 (or the pseudogene TRBV3-2) and TRBJ2-1; D is perhaps TRBD1 or TRBD2 (5 bases each). V gave up 2 bases and J gave up 3 bases, with 17 bases separating them. Germline-derived CDR1 and CDR2 are LGHDT and YNNKEL (reference sequence). The CDR3 is 17 amino acids. This CDR3 reads CASSQFWSREYYNEQFF. The CDR3 region has the DNA TGTGCCAGCAGCCAATTCTGGTCCAGGGAGTACTACAATGAGCAGTTCTTC.

V usage is TRBV4-1 and J usage is TRBJ2-3; TRBD1 might be the D (6 bases). Deletions cut 6 bases from V and 3 bases from J, with 10 bases between. The CDR3 has 13 amino acids. The germline gives CDR1 MGHRA, CDR2 YSYEKL. The CDR3 nucleotides are TGCGCCAGCAGGGACAGCAGGACAGATACGCAGTATTTT. Translated: CASRDSRTDTQYF.

The V gene is TRBV19, the J gene TRBJ1-5; TRBD1 matches at 10 bases. V dropped 5 bases and J dropped 2; count of bases not matched to a gene: 9. The length of the CDR3 is 17 residues. In germline, CDR1 is LNHDA, CDR2 SQIVND (reference sequence). In DNA, the CDR3 is TGTGCCAGTAGTCTAAGGACAGGGGGTTGGGGCAATCAGCCCCAGCATTTT. It specifies CASSLRTGGWGNQPQHF.

The chain carries TRBV6-5 and TRBJ2-2; 9 bases are shared with TRBD1. V gave up 5 bases and J gave up 3 bases; unmatched junction bases: 4. The CDR3 has 15 amino acids. The V gene's germline CDR1 is MNHEY and CDR2 SVGAGI. CDR3 sequence (DNA): TGTGCCAGCAGTCGGTGGACAGGGGACACCGGGGAGCTGTTTTTT. It yields the protein CASSRWTGDTGELFF.

The V and J genes are TRBV12-3 or TRBV12-4 and TRBJ1-1, with TRBD1 as a possible D gene (5 bases). The CDR3 has 13 residues. Trimming removed 7 bases at V and 4 bases at J, with 13 bases between. Here the CDR3 reads CASTLRGGTEAFF. In DNA, the CDR3 is TGTGCCAGCACCTTGAGGGGTGGCACTGAAGCTTTCTTT.

V gene TRBV11-2 combines with J gene TRBJ1-1; D is possibly TRBD1 (6 bases). This CDR3 spans 15 amino acids. In germline, CDR1 is SGHAT, CDR2 FQNNGV. V was trimmed by 5 bases and J by 5 bases, leaving 18 bases between them. The CDR3 region has the DNA TGTGCCAGCAGCCCGCGGACAGTCCCGAGGACTGAAGCTTTCTTT. Its translation: CASSPRTVPRTEAFF.